One sample yielded the 28 T cell receptor beta chains listed below, sequenced in a study of T cell changes during pregnancy in multiple sclerosis. The protocol was immunoSEQ multiplex PCR, while the TCRdb copy is restricted to in-frame clones and leaves out a portion. Of tens of thousands of clones listed, 75% to 90% are singletons. This material consisted of CD8+ T cells from peripheral blood mononuclear cells, taken in the second trimester of pregnancy. The source is a female donor with multiple sclerosis, enrolled in a pregnancy study.

The chain uses TRBV7-8 and TRBJ1-1; D is uncertain. Looked up from germline, CDR1 is SGHVS and CDR2 is FQNEAQ. This CDR3 contains 17 residues. V was pared by 6 bases and J by 3 bases, with 23 bases between. Here the CDR3 reads CASSFLANAVVYTEAFF. CDR3 bases: TGTGCCAGCAGTTTCCTGGCCAACGCAGTGGTGTACACTGAAGCTTTCTTT.

The CDR3 spells CAWNIGESITEAFF. The CDR3 DNA reads as TGTGCCTGGAATATAGGGGAAAGTATCACTGAAGCTTTCTTT. This rearrangement joins TRBV30 to TRBJ1-1; D perhaps matches TRBD1 (5 bases). V was shortened by 4 bases and J by 4 bases, with 16 bases between the two germline ends. Germline loops: CDR1 GTSNPN, CDR2 SVGIG (reference sequence). The CDR3 extends over 14 amino acids.

The chain has TRBV7-2 and TRBJ2-7, with 15 positions matching TRBD2. Unmatched junction bases numbered 11, after V lost 4 bases and J lost 1 base. This CDR3 region has 19 residues. Per germline, CDR1 SGHTA and CDR2 FQGNSA. CDR3 residues: CASSSGLAGGPYSSYEQYF. The DNA of the CDR3 is TGTGCCAGCAGCTCCGGACTAGCGGGAGGGCCCTACAGTTCCTACGAGCAGTACTTC.

The chain recombines TRBV7-9 with TRBJ2-2, with D maybe TRBD1 (6 bases). CDR3 length: 13 residues. From germline, CDR1 is SEHNR and CDR2 FQNEAQ (reference sequence). V was pared by 5 bases and J by 5 bases, with 9 bases between. The CDR3 DNA reads as TGTGCCAGCAGCCAACAGGGAACCGGGGAGCTGTTTTTT. It specifies CASSQQGTGELFF.

This chain joins TRBV2 and TRBJ1-2; D gene ambiguous. V dropped 6 bases and J dropped 5 bases, with 16 bases sitting between them. Germline lookup yields CDR1 SNHLY and CDR2 FYNNEI. CDR3 size: 14 residues. CDR3 coding DNA: TGTGCCAGCAGGGAACGGGTCATCACTTATGGCTACACCTTC. Protein: CASRERVITYGYTF.

The J gene is TRBJ2-1, the V gene TRBV7-3, with TRBD1 matching over 12 bases. V lost 5 bases and J lost 8; bases outside the gene matches: 7. The CDR3 contains 15 residues. Germline V gene sequence: CDR1 SGHTA, CDR2 FQGTGA. The CDR3 coding sequence is TGTGCCAGCAGCGAGGGACAGGGGGCACCCTATGAGCAGTTCTTC. It specifies CASSEGQGAPYEQFF.

The rearrangement links TRBV4-1 to TRBJ2-7; 12 bases agree with TRBD2. CDR3 length: 14 residues. The germline CDR1 and CDR2 sequences are MGHRA and YSYEKL. With V trimmed by 4 bases and J by 6 bases, 4 bases remained unmatched. The CDR3 nucleotides are TGCGCCAGCAGCCCTAGCGGGGGGGCCGTCGAGCAGTACTTC. It yields the protein CASSPSGGAVEQYF.

This chain links TRBV13 with TRBJ2-7, with TRBD1 identical over 7 bases. V shed 5 bases and J 7 bases; nucleotides not matched to a gene: 17. The CDR3 is 16 amino acids. Germline CDR1 is PRHDT and CDR2 is FYEKMQ (reference sequence). CDR3 coding DNA: TGTGCCAGCAGCACGGCCGACAGGGCGTTCGTGGATGAGCAGTACTTC. This codes for CASSTADRAFVDEQYF.

The genes are TRBV28 and TRBJ2-2; D perhaps matches TRBD1 (6 bases). Germline V gene lookup returns CDR1 MDHEN and CDR2 SYDVKM. The CDR3 is made up of 19 amino acids. V was trimmed by 3 bases and J by 0 bases, leaving 20 bases between them. CDR3 region: CASSFPTASTGTNTGELFF. In nucleotides, the CDR3 is TGTGCCAGCAGTTTCCCGACCGCATCGACAGGCACGAACACCGGGGAGCTGTTTTTT.

The chain is built from TRBV27 and TRBJ1-5, with a possible D match to TRBD1 (6 bases). V was pared by 5 bases and J by 3 bases, with 17 bases between. The CDR3 runs to 16 residues. Germline V gene sequence: CDR1 MNHEY, CDR2 SMNVEV (reference sequence). The CDR3 nucleotides are TGTGCCAGCAGTACAAGGACAGCAAACAACAATCAGCCCCAGCATTTT. It encodes CASSTRTANNNQPQHF.

The gene calls are TRBV5-6 and TRBJ1-3, with D maybe TRBD1 (6 bases). V was clipped by 0 bases and J by 3 bases, with 13 bases between them. The germline V gene has CDR1 SGHDT and CDR2 YYEEEE. The CDR3 runs to 16 residues. In DNA, the CDR3 is TGTGCCAGCAGCTTGGGGGACATGGGGTTTGGAAACACCATATATTTT. Amino acid sequence: CASSLGDMGFGNTIYF.

The chain recombines TRBV20-1 with TRBJ2-5; D not resolved. In germline, CDR1 is DFQATT, CDR2 SNEGSKA (reference sequence). The CDR3 covers 11 residues. Between the trimmed V and J ends, which lost 1 base and 7 bases, there was a span of 7 bases. This CDR3 reads CSARALGTQYF. CDR3 nucleotides: TGCAGTGCTAGAGCTCTAGGGACCCAGTACTTC.

This chain links TRBV7-9 with TRBJ2-7; D gene ambiguous. The length of the CDR3 is 12 residues. CDR1 is SEHNR and CDR2 is FQNEAQ in the germline V gene (reference sequence). Trimming took 6 bases from V and 0 from J, leaving 6 bases between them. This CDR3 reads CASRSGSYEQYF. CDR3 nucleotides: TGTGCCAGCAGGAGTGGCTCCTACGAGCAGTACTTC.

CDR3 sequence: CASSFYGGKTGELFF. Here the CDR3 DNA reads TGTGCCAGCAGCTTTTATGGCGGGAAAACCGGGGAGCTGTTTTTT. The genes are TRBV11-2 and TRBJ2-2, with D possibly being TRBD2 (6 bases). Trimming took 3 bases from V and 5 from J, leaving 13 bases between them. Germline lookup yields CDR1 SGHAT and CDR2 FQNNGV. CDR3 size: 15 residues. The full variable domain, in which reference TRBV11-2 and TRBJ2-2 provide the parts outside the CDR3, is EAGVAQSPRYKIIEKRQSVAFWCNPISGHATLYWYQQILGQGPKLLIQFQNNGVVDDSQLPKDRFSAERLKGVDSTLKIQPAKLEDSAVYLCASSFYGGKTGELFFGEGSRLTVL.

The chain has TRBV11-2 and TRBJ2-5; D might be TRBD1 (5 bases). The CDR3 loop spans 18 amino acids. V was clipped by 5 bases and J by 2 bases, with 24 bases between them. CDR1 and CDR2 from the germline V gene are SGHAT and FQNNGV. As DNA, the CDR3 is TGTGCCAGCAGCGATATAGGTTGGGGCCGGACCCTTCAAGAGACCCAGTACTTC. This sequence encodes CASSDIGWGRTLQETQYF.

V and J are TRBV9 and TRBJ2-3; 12 bases agree with TRBD1. The CDR3 extends over 16 amino acids. Looked up from germline, CDR1 is SGDLS and CDR2 is YYNGEE. V dropped 1 base and J dropped 6; count of bases not matched to a gene: 6. In DNA, the CDR3 is TGTGCCAGCAGCGTAATTGGGACAGGGGGCATGGATACGCAGTATTTT. Translation gives CASSVIGTGGMDTQYF.

The chain joins TRBV7-8 to TRBJ2-2, with 7 bases identical to TRBD1. The J segment lost 4 bases and the V segment lost 3 bases, leaving 8 bases of the junction unmatched. Germline V lookup: CDR1 SGHVS, CDR2 FQNEAQ. There are 16 residues in the CDR3. In DNA form, the CDR3 reads TGTGCCAGCAGCTTCCCAGGGGGAATCGCCACCGGGGAGCTGTTTTTT. Residues: CASSFPGGIATGELFF.

Written as DNA, the CDR3 is TGCGCCAGCAGCGCCGGTCAAGAGACCCAGTACTTC. Its protein is CASSAGQETQYF. The chain employs TRBV5-1 and TRBJ2-5, with D unclear. CDR3 length: 12 amino acids. V dropped 4 bases and J dropped 2 bases, with 6 bases sitting between them. Germline V gene data show CDR1 as SGHRS and CDR2 as YFSETQ.

This clone was found once. V usage is TRBV5-6 and J usage is TRBJ1-2, with D possibly TRBD1 on 6 matching bases. Trimming took 0 bases from V and 2 from J, leaving 14 bases between them. The CDR3 is made up of 16 amino acids. The germline V gene encodes CDR1 SGHDT and CDR2 YYEEEE. The CDR3 sequence is CASSLEGGGTNYGYTF. DNA of the CDR3: TGTGCCAGCAGCTTGGAAGGGGGGGGGACCAACTATGGCTACACCTTC.

Note on this clone: The junction shows a germline mismatch at one end, possibly a read error. The V and J genes are TRBV4-2 and TRBJ1-2; tentatively, D is TRBD1 (6 bases). Germline CDR1 and CDR2: LGHNA and YNFKEQ. CDR3 length equals 11 residues. The CDR3 loop reads CASSQGWDIDF. The CDR3 region has the DNA TGTGCCAGCAGCCAAGGGTGGGACATCGACTTC.

The chain is built from TRBV29-1 and TRBJ2-1; no reliable D call. V lost 1 base and J 4 bases, leaving 17 bases between the germline ends. Germline assignment: CDR1 SQVTM and CDR2 ANQGSEA. The CDR3 loop spans 16 amino acids. CDR3 protein: CSVEAAADGYYNEQFF. The CDR3 DNA follows: TGCAGCGTTGAAGCTGCGGCCGACGGTTATTACAATGAGCAGTTCTTC.

The chain combines TRBV7-3 with TRBJ2-3, with 10 nucleotides matching TRBD2. The trim removed 3 bases at V and 4 bases at J, leaving 4 bases unmatched. The CDR3 is made up of 15 amino acids. CDR1 is SGHTA, CDR2 FQGTGA, per germline. The CDR3 loop reads CASSFLAGGSDTQYF. CDR3 coding DNA: TGTGCCAGCAGCTTCTTAGCGGGAGGTTCAGATACGCAGTATTTT.

The V and J genes are TRBV27 and TRBJ2-2, with a weak D call TRBD1 (6 bases). CDR1 and CDR2 from the germline V gene are MNHEY and SMNVEV (reference sequence). The CDR3 consists of 15 residues. Trimming removed 2 bases at V and 3 bases at J, with 10 bases between. CDR3 amino acids: CASSLHDRYTGELFF. DNA of the CDR3: TGTGCCAGCAGTTTACATGACAGGTACACCGGGGAGCTGTTTTTT.

The chain combines TRBV6-6 with TRBJ2-7, with 11 bases aligning to TRBD1. This CDR3 spans 14 amino acids. The junction had 7 bases not matched to a gene; V was cut back by 8 bases and J by 4 bases. Germline V gives CDR1 MNHNY, CDR2 SVGAGI (reference sequence). CDR3 nucleotide sequence: TGTGCCAGCGTTCCGGGACAGGGGGTTTACGAGCAGTACTTC. Amino acids: CASVPGQGVYEQYF.

The chain is built from TRBV7-9 and TRBJ1-4; TRBD1 matches 7 bases. The V gene end was trimmed by 1 base and the J gene end by 6 bases; junction bases not matched to a gene: 5. This CDR3 is 15 amino acids long. The germline gives CDR1 SEHNR, CDR2 FQNEAQ (reference sequence). This CDR3 reads CASSLEATGHEKLFF. For the CDR3, the DNA is TGTGCCAGCAGCTTAGAGGCGACAGGGCATGAAAAACTGTTTTTT.

The chain links TRBV27 to TRBJ2-7; TRBD1 matches 12 bases. The V segment lost 6 bases and the J segment 5 bases; nucleotides outside the gene matches: 8. Per the germline V gene, CDR1 is MNHEY and CDR2 is SMNVEV (reference sequence). The CDR3 contains 15 residues. CDR3 amino acids: CASRAPGQGADEQYF. CDR3 DNA: TGTGCCAGCAGGGCACCGGGACAGGGGGCTGACGAGCAGTACTTC.

This chain uses TRBV7-9 with TRBJ2-4, with 12 bases lining up with TRBD1. CDR3 size: 16 residues. CDR1 and CDR2 (germline): SEHNR, FQNEAQ (reference sequence). After removal of 5 bases from V and 6 bases from J, the junction contained 8 bases not matched to a gene. The CDR3, as DNA: TGTGCCAGCAGCCCCGGGACAGGGGGCTCCGGAAACATTCAGTACTTC. Its protein is CASSPGTGGSGNIQYF.

This rearrangement joins TRBV18 to TRBJ2-1; 10 nucleotides agree with TRBD2. The CDR3 length is 16 residues. Germline CDR1 is KGHSH and CDR2 is LQKENI. V was pared by 0 bases and J by 5 bases, with 4 bases of the junction left unmatched. CDR3 amino acids: CASSPPVTSGHNEQFF. The CDR3 DNA is TGTGCCAGCTCACCACCGGTGACTAGCGGGCACAATGAGCAGTTCTTC. Variable domain in full (rest from reference TRBV18 and TRBJ2-1): NAGVMQNPRHLVRRRGQEARLRCSPMKGHSHVYWYRQLPEEGLKFMVYLQKENIIDESGMPKERFSAEFPKEGPSILRIQQVVRGDSAAYFCASSPPVTSGHNEQFFGPGTRLTVL.